Shown below are 20 T cell receptor beta chains from a single sample sequenced in a study of cytomegalovirus exposure and HLA in healthy donors. It was with 60 Vbeta and 13 Jbeta primers that the PCR ran. Sequencing used immunoSEQ multiplex PCR; TCRdb keeps in-frame clones, though not all of them. The table gives 70,000 or so clones; the top ten clones make up roughly 0.8% of it. The sequenced sample consisted of PBMCs. The source is a boy under 18 in good health and CMV-seronegative.

With regard to this clone: A junction boundary mismatches the germline segment, possibly from a read error. V gene TRBV13 combines with J gene TRBJ2-7, with a tentative D call TRBD1 (5 bases). CDR3 length: 15 residues. Looked up from germline, CDR1 is PRHDT and CDR2 is FYEKMQ (reference sequence). The CDR3 DNA sequence: TGTGCCAGCAGCGTAGGCCACAGGCCCCCCTACGAGCAGTACTTC. Amino acid sequence: CASSVGHRPPYEQYF.

This chain uses TRBV19 with TRBJ2-5; D is possibly TRBD1 (6 bases). CDR1 is LNHDA and CDR2 is SQIVND in the germline V gene (reference sequence). V was cut by 3 bases and J by 3 bases, with 14 bases left in between. The CDR3 extends over 15 amino acids. The CDR3 nucleotides are TGTGCCAGTAGTATTACCGGGACAACAAAAGAGACCCAGTACTTC. As protein: CASSITGTTKETQYF.

The chain has TRBV6-5 and TRBJ1-2; 8 nucleotides agree with TRBD1. V was clipped by 0 bases and J by 4 bases; unmatched bases: 4. Germline V gene lookup returns CDR1 MNHEY and CDR2 SVGAGI. CDR3 length: 15 residues. The CDR3, as DNA: TGTGCCAGCAGTTACTCTTACAGGGGGACCTATGGCTACACCTTC. Translation: CASSYSYRGTYGYTF.

This chain links TRBV4-2 with TRBJ2-1; 8 nucleotides match TRBD2. The J segment lost 6 bases and the V segment lost 4 bases, leaving 14 bases of the junction unmatched. CDR1 and CDR2 (germline): LGHNA, YNFKEQ. This CDR3 region has 17 residues. CDR3 coding DNA: TGTGCCAGCAGCCTAATACCGGGGGGACTAGTCGGCAATGAGCAGTTCTTC. Protein product: CASSLIPGGLVGNEQFF.

The chain combines TRBV7-3 with TRBJ2-5, with TRBD2 matching over 7 bases. CDR1 and CDR2 (germline): SGHTA, FQGTGA. Losses at the gene ends were 4 bases for V and 1 base for J; bases not matched to a gene: 6. The CDR3 consists of 15 residues. The CDR3 DNA reads TGTGCCAGCAGCTCCCTAGCGGAGAGCCAAGAGACCCAGTACTTC. This translates into CASSSLAESQETQYF.

V and J are TRBV14 and TRBJ1-2; D perhaps matches TRBD1 (5 bases). The germline CDR1 and CDR2 sequences are SGHDN and FVKESK. With 0 bases removed from V and 8 bases from J, the gap between germline ends came to 13 bases. The CDR3 is 14 residues long. In DNA form, the CDR3 reads TGTGCCAGCAGCCAAGAAGGGGCCTGGACGGGCTACACCTTC. This sequence encodes CASSQEGAWTGYTF.

The genes are TRBV11-2 and TRBJ1-6; the D gene is possibly TRBD1 (6 bases). Between the trimmed V and J ends, which lost 5 bases and 5 bases, there was a span of 19 bases. The CDR3 is made up of 17 amino acids. Germline V gives CDR1 SGHAT, CDR2 FQNNGV. CDR3 in amino acids: CASSPKGGAPNNSPLHF. The CDR3 DNA follows: TGTGCCAGCAGCCCAAAAGGGGGGGCCCCCAATAATTCACCCCTCCACTTT.

The rearrangement joins TRBV9 to TRBJ2-2; possibly TRBD2 for D (5 bases). There are 14 residues in the CDR3. The germline CDR1 and CDR2 sequences are SGDLS and YYNGEE. Trimming left V 1 base short and J 4 bases short, with 8 bases between. Here the CDR3 reads CASSVHGVTGELFF. The CDR3, as DNA: TGTGCCAGCAGCGTACACGGGGTCACCGGGGAGCTGTTTTTT.

The V call is TRBV2, the J call TRBJ2-3, with a possible D match to TRBD1 (5 bases). Germline V lookup: CDR1 SNHLY, CDR2 FYNNEI. The CDR3 covers 15 residues. V dropped 0 bases and J dropped 0 bases, with 7 bases sitting between them. CDR3: CASSEAGQSTDTQYF. CDR3 sequence (DNA): TGTGCCAGCAGTGAAGCCGGACAAAGCACAGATACGCAGTATTTT.

The gene calls are TRBV19 and TRBJ1-2; tentative D call: TRBD1 (6 bases). CDR1 and CDR2 (germline): LNHDA, SQIVND (reference sequence). V lost 5 bases and J 5 bases, leaving 18 bases between the germline ends. The CDR3 has 15 amino acids. CDR3 coding DNA: TGTGCCAGTAGTGCCCAGCTCACAGGGATTTATGGCTACACCTTC. This translates into CASSAQLTGIYGYTF.

For the CDR3, the DNA is TGTGCCAGCAGCTTGACGACAGGGGAAGGAAACACCATATATTTT. This codes for CASSLTTGEGNTIYF. The chain joins TRBV7-7 to TRBJ1-3; 8 bases match TRBD1. Germline V CDR1 and CDR2: SSHAT, FNYEAQ (reference sequence). This CDR3 has 15 residues. Trimming at V came to 3 bases and at J to 4 bases, leaving 5 bases not matched to a gene.

The genes are TRBV9 and TRBJ2-3; tentative D call: TRBD2 (6 bases). Germline assignment: CDR1 SGDLS and CDR2 YYNGEE. V gave up 3 bases and J gave up 0 bases, with 11 bases separating them. The CDR3 has 15 residues. The CDR3 sequence: CASSGEVTSTDTQYF. CDR3 in DNA: TGTGCCAGCAGCGGGGAGGTAACTAGCACAGATACGCAGTATTTT.

V is TRBV7-6 and J is TRBJ1-1; tentative D call: TRBD1 (5 bases). This CDR3 is built from 14 residues. CDR1 and CDR2 (germline): SGHVS, FNYEAQ. Trimming removed 0 bases at V and 3 bases at J, with 8 bases between. CDR3 bases: TGTGCCAGCAGCTTAGCGCAGGGCCACACTGAAGCTTTCTTT. Translation: CASSLAQGHTEAFF.

The chain employs TRBV30 and TRBJ1-4; 9 bases align to TRBD1. The V and J ends lost 4 bases and 11 bases, in that order; junction bases with no gene match: 8. CDR1 and CDR2 from the germline V gene are GTSNPN and SVGIG (reference sequence). The CDR3 is 13 amino acids. CDR3 coding DNA: TGTGCCTGGACCCCAACGGGACAGGGTAAACTGTTTTTT. Amino acids: CAWTPTGQGKLFF.

V and J are TRBV5-1 and TRBJ2-1, with 15 positions matching TRBD2. The CDR3 has 20 residues. The V segment lost 3 bases and the J segment 4 bases; nucleotides outside the gene matches: 14. The V gene's germline CDR1 is SGHRS and CDR2 YFSETQ. The DNA of the CDR3 is TGCGCCAGCAGCTACGAGACTCCATTGGGACTAGCGGGAGGATACAATGAGCAGTTCTTC. Translation gives CASSYETPLGLAGGYNEQFF. Using reference TRBV5-1 and TRBJ2-1 for the parts outside the CDR3, the full variable domain is KAGVTQTPRYLIKTRGQQVTLSCSPISGHRSVSWYQQTPGQGLQFLFEYFSETQRNKGNFPGRFSGRQFSNSRSEMNVSTLELGDSALYLCASSYETPLGLAGGYNEQFFGPGTRLTVL.

Comments on this clone: The sample carries other DNA sequences with the same CDR3. The genes are TRBV30 and TRBJ2-7, with D maybe TRBD2 (5 bases). V was trimmed by 0 bases and J by 5 bases, leaving 8 bases between them. CDR1 is GTSNPN, CDR2 SVGIG, per germline (reference sequence). CDR3 length: 12 amino acids. The CDR3 coding sequence is TGTGCCTGGAGTGTTTCCGGGGACGAGCAGTACTTC. This sequence encodes CAWSVSGDEQYF.

The rearrangement uses TRBV2 and TRBJ1-2; 8 positions agree with TRBD1. J lost 5 bases, V lost 4 bases, and 15 bases had no gene match. Germline V CDR1 and CDR2: SNHLY, FYNNEI. The CDR3 extends over 17 amino acids. DNA for the CDR3: TGTGCCAGCAGTGTAAGACAGGGGAAAATAGTAGAGTATGGCTACACCTTC. Its protein product is CASSVRQGKIVEYGYTF.

The genes are TRBV7-9 and TRBJ2-7; 8 bases are shared with TRBD1. V shed 8 bases, J shed 3 bases, and the junction held 9 bases outside the gene matches. CDR1 and CDR2 (germline): SEHNR, FQNEAQ (reference sequence). CDR3 length: 14 amino acids. CDR3 DNA sequence: TGTGCCAGCCGACAGGGGAAGGGGATCTACGAGCAGTACTTC. Its translation is CASRQGKGIYEQYF.

The chain uses TRBV5-4 and TRBJ2-3; D possibly corresponds to TRBD2 (5 bases). Germline CDR1 and CDR2: SGHNT and YYREEE (reference sequence). The CDR3 totals 14 residues. Trimming took off 0 bases at V and 4 bases at J, with 9 bases between the two ends. CDR3: CASSLGLNPDTQYF. The DNA of the CDR3 is TGTGCCAGCAGCTTGGGACTAAACCCAGATACGCAGTATTTT.

J is TRBJ2-2 and V is TRBV4-3; 11 nucleotides match TRBD2. Trimming cost V 3 bases and J 6 bases; bases outside gene matches: 9. From germline, CDR1 is LGHNA and CDR2 YSLEER. The CDR3 totals 17 residues. The CDR3 DNA sequence: TGCGCCAGCAGCCACAGGACTAGCGGGTCTCGAGCCGGGGAGCTGTTTTTT. As protein: CASSHRTSGSRAGELFF.